This T cell receptor (beta chain) was retrieved from a study of T cell changes during pregnancy in multiple sclerosis (dated by TCRdb to the late 2010s). Regarding the complete study: Changes in the T cell repertoire over the course of pregnancy were examined in this study in women with multiple sclerosis.

There are 14 amino acids in the CDR3, from cysteine to phenylalanine inclusive. The sequence is cut down to CDR3 DNA, 42 bases in frame from base 1. V loses 7 bases, J loses 0 bases, and the germline ends lie 9 bases apart. CDR1 MNHNS and CDR2 SASEGT are derived from the germline V gene. The library was obtained by the immunoSEQ multiplex PCR assay. Sourced from immuneACCESS, this table was stored by TCRdb with only in-frame sequences that have V and J called. A share of the clones is absent; for the studies checked, an unresolved V gene accounts for under half, and the remainder has no known explanation. The sample table shows over 45,000 clones, and about nine tenths are seen once. The top ten constitute around 0.53% of the sample. A note on this clone: Its antigen remains undetermined. No base qualities exist here, and no much larger clone lies one base off it.

The sample consisted of CD4+ T cells from peripheral blood mononuclear cells, taken after pregnancy. This chain joins TRBV6-1 to TRBJ2-2; there is no confident call for the D gene. The receptor's source is a female donor with multiple sclerosis, enrolled in a pregnancy study. The CDR3 in this case is CASIPLSNTGELFF. The nucleotides read TGTGCCAGCATCCCCTTATCGAACACCGGGGAGCTGTTTTTT.